This is a list of T cell receptor beta chains from one sample in a study of blood T cell repertoires in COVID-19. Assay: immunoSEQ multiplex PCR; the TCRdb copy retains only in-frame clones and omits some. The data show about 140,000 clones, 80% seen once. Sequenced sample: peripheral blood. Receptors originate from a woman aged 45-60 years with acute or convalescent COVID-19. CDR3s include the opening cysteine and the closing phenylalanine or tryptophan. The D gene is left open where the match is weak. Rows give clone size only sometimes, using once, few, many, or a class for an expanded clone.

D: TRBD1; V: TRBV27; size: NA; J: TRBJ1-2; CDR3: CASSPRGQGPNTF; DNA: TGTGCCAGCAGTCCCCGGGGACAGGGGCCTAACACCTTC
D: NA; V: TRBV6-5; size: NA; J: TRBJ1-3; CDR3: CASSYVGGHGNTIYF; DNA: TGTGCCAGCAGTTACGTCGGGGGTCATGGAAACACCATATATTTT
D: TRBD1; V: TRBV18; size: NA; J: TRBJ2-1; CDR3: CASSPQIRTGRYNEQFF; DNA: TGTGCCAGCTCCCCGCAGATCCGGACAGGGCGATACAATGAGCAGTTCTTC
D: NA; V: TRBV7-2; size: NA; J: TRBJ1-2; CDR3: CASSSINRDISGYTF; DNA: TGTGCCAGCAGCAGCATAAACCGGGACATTTCGGGCTACACCTTC
D: TRBD1; V: TRBV4-2; size: NA; J: TRBJ2-7; CDR3: CASSPAKTTGSPPEQYF; DNA: TGTGCCAGCAGCCCCGCCAAAACGACAGGGTCCCCCCCCGAGCAGTACTTC
D: TRBD1; V: TRBV9; size: NA; J: TRBJ2-5; CDR3: CASSAGQQEAQYF; DNA: TGTGCCAGCAGCGCGGGACAGCAAGAGGCCCAGTACTTC
D: NA; V: TRBV19; size: NA; J: TRBJ1-5; CDR3: CASSPTAGGQVQPQHF; DNA: TGTGCCAGTTCCCCCACCGCCGGGGGGCAAGTCCAGCCCCAGCATTTT
D: TRBD1; V: TRBV6-5; size: NA; J: TRBJ1-1; CDR3: CASSFGDSAEAFF; DNA: TGTGCCAGCAGTTTTGGGGACAGCGCTGAAGCTTTCTTT
D: NA; V: TRBV12-3/TRBV12-4; size: NA; J: TRBJ2-7; CDR3: CASSLRSYEQYF; DNA: TGTGCCAGCAGTTTGCGCTCCTACGAGCAGTACTTC
D: TRBD1; V: TRBV29-1; size: NA; J: TRBJ1-5; CDR3: CSAGQGDQPQHF; DNA: TGCAGCGCCGGCCAGGGGGACCAGCCCCAGCATTTT
D: NA; V: TRBV29-1; size: NA; J: TRBJ1-1; CDR3: CSVEQGNTEAFF; DNA: TGCAGCGTTGAACAGGGTAACACTGAAGCTTTCTTT
D: NA; V: TRBV7-2; size: few; J: TRBJ1-1; CDR3: CASSSGADTEAFF; DNA: TGTGCCAGCAGCTCTGGTGCGGACACTGAAGCTTTCTTT
D: NA; V: TRBV6-2/TRBV6-3; size: NA; J: TRBJ2-7; CDR3: CASSHSYEQYF; DNA: TGTGCCAGCAGTCACTCCTACGAGCAGTACTTC
D: TRBD1; V: TRBV6-6; size: NA; J: TRBJ1-1; CDR3: CASSYPGQPEAFF; DNA: TGTGCCAGCAGTTACCCGGGACAGCCTGAAGCTTTCTTT
D: TRBD1; V: TRBV6-1; size: NA; J: TRBJ1-5; CDR3: CASSETGGHQPQHF; DNA: TGTGCCAGCAGTGAAACAGGGGGCCATCAGCCCCAGCATTTT
D: NA; V: TRBV3-1/TRBV3-2; size: NA; J: TRBJ1-6; CDR3: CASSQLEAPLHF; DNA: TGTGCCAGCAGCCAATTGGAGGCACCCCTCCACTTT
D: TRBD1; V: TRBV18; size: NA; J: TRBJ1-2; CDR3: CASSPGTGGHYGYTF; DNA: TGTGCCAGCTCACCAGGGACAGGGGGCCACTATGGCTACACCTTC
D: NA; V: TRBV28; size: NA; J: TRBJ2-5; CDR3: CASSFDRLQETQYF; DNA: TGTGCCAGCAGTTTCGATAGACTCCAAGAGACCCAGTACTTC
D: NA; V: TRBV7-9; size: NA; J: TRBJ1-1; CDR3: CASSLEAGEAFF; DNA: TGTGCCAGCAGCTTAGAGGCAGGGGAAGCTTTCTTT
D: TRBD1; V: TRBV9; size: few; J: TRBJ1-3; CDR3: CASSVEGAGSNTIYF; DNA: TGTGCCAGCAGCGTAGAGGGGGCTGGAAGCAACACCATATATTTT
D: TRBD1; V: TRBV5-6; size: NA; J: TRBJ1-6; CDR3: CASSLVRGPNSPLHF; DNA: TGTGCCAGCAGCTTAGTCAGGGGGCCAAATTCACCCCTCCACTTT
D: NA; V: TRBV7-8; size: NA; J: TRBJ1-1; CDR3: CASSFLLAGVAGEAFF; DNA: TGTGCCAGCAGCTTTTTGTTGGCAGGGGTAGCGGGTGAAGCTTTCTTT
D: NA; V: TRBV4-1; size: NA; J: TRBJ1-4; CDR3: CASESAVTATNEKLFF; DNA: TGCGCCAGCGAATCGGCGGTGACAGCAACTAATGAAAAACTGTTTTTT
D: TRBD2; V: TRBV7-2; size: NA; J: TRBJ2-7; CDR3: CASSSRTSNPTEQYF; DNA: TGTGCCAGCAGCTCAAGGACTAGCAATCCCACCGAGCAGTACTTC
D: TRBD1; V: TRBV7-2; size: NA; J: TRBJ2-2; CDR3: CASRRNRGNTGELFF; DNA: TGTGCCAGCAGACGAAACAGGGGGAACACCGGGGAGCTGTTTTTT
D: TRBD1; V: TRBV3-1/TRBV3-2; size: NA; J: TRBJ1-2; CDR3: CASSQPTNRGSNYGYTF; DNA: TGTGCCAGCAGCCAACCAACCAACAGGGGTTCTAACTATGGCTACACCTTC
D: TRBD1; V: TRBV6-5; size: NA; J: TRBJ2-7; CDR3: CASSYGQGAYEQYF; DNA: TGTGCCAGCAGTTACGGGCAGGGGGCGTACGAGCAGTACTTC
D: TRBD1; V: TRBV7-9; size: NA; J: TRBJ1-2; CDR3: CASSLDLNWSRGPYF; DNA: TGTGCCAGCAGCTTAGATCTGAATTGGTCGAGGGGGCCCTACTTC
D: NA; V: TRBV5-1; size: NA; J: TRBJ2-4; CDR3: CASSLGQTLAKNIQYF; DNA: TGCGCCAGCAGCCTCGGACAGACGCTAGCCAAAAACATTCAGTACTTC
D: TRBD1; V: TRBV5-1; size: NA; J: TRBJ2-1; CDR3: CASSATGWDEQFF; DNA: TGCGCCAGCAGCGCGACAGGGTGGGATGAGCAGTTCTTC
D: TRBD1; V: TRBV6-1; size: NA; J: TRBJ2-2; CDR3: CASSEQLPGQFLPGELFF; DNA: TGTGCCAGCAGTGAGCAACTACCGGGACAGTTCCTACCCGGGGAGCTGTTTTTT
D: NA; V: TRBV5-6; size: NA; J: TRBJ1-1; CDR3: CASSSGGVRVGAFF; DNA: TGTGCCAGCAGCAGTGGCGGCGTCCGGGTGGGAGCTTTCTTT
D: NA; V: TRBV12-3/TRBV12-4; size: NA; J: TRBJ1-1; CDR3: CASSFLRAEAFF; DNA: TGTGCCAGCAGTTTTTTACGCGCCGAAGCTTTCTTT
D: TRBD2; V: TRBV10-1; size: NA; J: TRBJ2-7; CDR3: CASSEVTSGGRAYEQYF; DNA: TGCGCCAGCAGTGAGGTTACTAGCGGGGGAAGAGCCTACGAGCAGTACTTC
D: NA; V: TRBV2; size: NA; J: TRBJ1-1; CDR3: CASARENTEAFF; DNA: TGTGCCAGCGCCCGGGAGAACACTGAAGCTTTCTTT
D: NA; V: TRBV18; size: NA; J: TRBJ2-5; CDR3: CASSSGETQYF; DNA: TGTGCCAGCTCATCGGGAGAGACCCAGTACTTC
D: NA; V: TRBV28; size: once; J: TRBJ1-1; CDR3: CASSLMDSTFSTEAFF; DNA: TGTGCCAGCAGTCTGATGGACAGTACCTTTAGCACTGAAGCTTTCTTT
D: NA; V: TRBV27; size: NA; J: TRBJ1-4; CDR3: CASRRQLATNEKLFF; DNA: TGTGCCAGCAGGAGACAGCTTGCAACTAATGAAAAACTGTTTTTT
D: NA; V: TRBV5-6; size: NA; J: TRBJ1-4; CDR3: CASSLRLVAGANEKLFF; DNA: TGTGCCAGCAGCTTGAGGTTGGTTGCAGGTGCTAATGAAAAACTGTTTTTT
D: TRBD1; V: TRBV23-1; size: NA; J: TRBJ1-1; CDR3: CASSHERDRGTGTEAFF; DNA: TGCGCCAGCAGTCACGAACGGGACAGGGGGACGGGCACTGAAGCTTTCTTT
D: NA; V: TRBV4-2; size: NA; J: TRBJ1-5; CDR3: CASSPTGSHSNQPQHF; DNA: TGTGCCAGCAGCCCTACAGGGTCCCATAGCAATCAGCCCCAGCATTTT
D: TRBD2; V: TRBV10-3; size: NA; J: TRBJ2-7; CDR3: CAHGRGSYEQYF; DNA: TGTGCCCACGGGCGGGGGTCCTACGAGCAGTACTTC